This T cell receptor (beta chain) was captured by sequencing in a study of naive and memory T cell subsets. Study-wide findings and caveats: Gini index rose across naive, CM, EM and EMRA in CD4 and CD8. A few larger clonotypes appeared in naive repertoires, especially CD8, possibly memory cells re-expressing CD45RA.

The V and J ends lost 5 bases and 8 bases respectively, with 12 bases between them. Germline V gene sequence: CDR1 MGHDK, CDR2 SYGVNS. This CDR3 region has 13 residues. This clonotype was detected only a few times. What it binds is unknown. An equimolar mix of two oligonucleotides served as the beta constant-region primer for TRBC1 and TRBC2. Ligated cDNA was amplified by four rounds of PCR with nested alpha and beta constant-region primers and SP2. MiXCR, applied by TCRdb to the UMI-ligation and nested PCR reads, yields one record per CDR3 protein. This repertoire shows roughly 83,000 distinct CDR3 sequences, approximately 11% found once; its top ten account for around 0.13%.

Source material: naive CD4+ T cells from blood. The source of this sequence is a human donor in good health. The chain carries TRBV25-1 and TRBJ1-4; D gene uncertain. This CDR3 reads CASSSRQREKLFF. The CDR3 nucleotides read TGTGCCAGCAGTTCAAGACAAAGGGAAAAACTGTTTTTT.